The source of this T cell receptor beta chain is a study of vaccination and CD4 T cells after COVID-19. The Oncomine TCR Beta short-read assay sequenced DNA from cultured CD4+ T cells. Genomic DNA was isolated from CD4+ T cells that had been cultured. MiXCR was run by TCRdb on the PCR reads, yielding one entry per CDR3 protein. The profile shows around 9,700 distinct CDR3 sequences, 35% of them singletons. This clonotype was found a few times. Its antigen is unknown. Specified treatment: approximately 10-day PBMC culture with coronavirus spike peptide pools or control peptides (ViraFEST assay). CD4+ T lymphocytes from the unexposed donor were collected before the COVID-19 pandemic (2011-2018). In the ViraFEST assay, peptide-pool expansion preceded TCR sequencing of expanded clonotypes. With 1 base removed from V and 1 base from J, the gap between germline ends came to 11 bases. This CDR3 comprises 16 residues. Germline CDR1 and CDR2: DFQATT and SNEGSKA (reference sequence).

The receptor was derived from a human donor in good health. The chain links TRBV20-1 to TRBJ2-6; possible D gene TRBD1, 7 bases. The specimen was CD4+ T cells from blood, cultured in vitro. The chain's CDR3 is CSARVQGGSGANVLTF. DNA of the CDR3: TGCAGTGCTAGAGTTCAGGGGGGTTCTGGGGCCAACGTCCTGACTTTC.